This T cell receptor beta chain originates from a study of T cell responses to AZD1222 COVID-19 vaccine. General study results and limits: It was only 6 or 7 AZD1222 recipients who were seropositive at baseline. Females made up more of the donors, who were largely white British, and clonal diversity may have come out too low. Of spike-specific TCRs, nearly half reportedly target regions left unmutated in variants.

To note about this clone: Its antigen is as yet unknown.

This CDR3 contains 10 residues. V was pared by 11 bases and J by 7 bases, with 11 bases between. Germline V gene lookup returns CDR1 SNHLY and CDR2 FYNNEI. Analysis merged second doses at about 4 or about 12 weeks. Only in-frame clones appear in the TCRdb table, and some are missing; sequencing was by immunoSEQ multiplex PCR. The table includes about 270,000 clones, almost 95% detected once. The chain uses TRBV2 and TRBJ1-2; TRBD1 might be the D (6 bases). This material consisted of peripheral blood, taken 28 days after the second AZD1222 dose. The sequence derives from an adult who received the AZD1222 COVID-19 vaccine. CDR3 DNA sequence: TGTGCCTGGGGGCCAGGTGGCTACACCTTC. Amino acids: CAWGPGGYTF.